This TCR beta chain was retrieved from a study of early T cells in non-severe SARS-CoV-2 infection. Across the whole study: Investigators sequenced bulk RNA drawn from unsorted whole blood, and chains remained unpaired. Study-level findings and limits: The study's VDJdb matching favored anti-spike CD8 responses and missed private and CD4 specificities.

Individual cDNA molecules each received unique molecular identifiers attached to them. TCRdb re-analysed the 5' RACE reads in MiXCR, keeping a single row per CDR3 protein. In the table there are some 40,000 distinct CDR3 sequences, more than 9% of which are singletons. V lost 8 bases and J lost 4, with 16 bases in between. CDR3 size: 13 residues. Germline lookup yields CDR1 SQVTM and CDR2 ANQGSEA. Worth noting for this clonotype: The antigen is unknown.

This clonotype was obtained from an adult who was a healthcare worker with PCR-confirmed SARS-CoV-2 infection or an uninfected control (not recorded which). J is TRBJ2-3 and V is TRBV29-1; D is uncertain. Sequencing was done on a sample of whole blood. CDR3 residues: CSSVNQGSDTQYF. The CDR3 DNA reads as TGCAGCTCTGTTAACCAAGGGTCAGATACGCAGTATTTT.